This is a list of T cell receptor beta chains from one sample in a study of T cell repertoires in cytomegalovirus infection. TCRdb re-analysed the reads in MiXCR, keeping a single row per CDR3 protein. The table includes roughly 720,000 distinct CDR3 sequences, 35% detected once. Sequenced input: PBMCs. These receptor sequences come from a human donor in good health (CMV status not recorded). Some clones in this sample may be carry-over from other donors' samples. Each CDR3 is given with its conserved first and last residue. Fields, in order: J gene, V gene, clone size, CDR3 protein. The size field is filled for only some rows; it gives once, few, many or a size class.

>TRBJ2-7|TRBV28|.
CASSLPGQNIYEQYF
>TRBJ2-4|TRBV19|.
CASSRDENIQYF
>TRBJ1-2|TRBV28|.
CASSLDGRTFGYTF
>TRBJ2-2|TRBV28|.
CASSLRVLTGELFF
>TRBJ1-1|TRBV6-5|.
CASSYASRGDTEAFF
>TRBJ2-4|TRBV28|.
CASSSPGLKNIQYF
>TRBJ2-2|TRBV2|.
CASTPIRGGEAPTGELFF
>TRBJ2-5|TRBV12-3/TRBV12-4|few
CASSSSGRADSPETQYF
>TRBJ2-7|TRBV5-1|few
CASSFVQQAGPSSYEQYF
>TRBJ1-3|TRBV4-1|.
CASSQGDRVSLHSGNTIYF
>TRBJ1-1|TRBV28|few
CASMQGTSATEAFF
>TRBJ2-7|TRBV5-4|few
CASSFGTSFSYEQYF
>TRBJ2-1|TRBV7-4|.
CASSFGTSGFYEQFF
>TRBJ1-5|TRBV2|.
CANKVEGANQPQHF
>TRBJ2-7|TRBV7-2|.
CASSPGDGNPYEQYF
>TRBJ1-1|TRBV30|few
CAFDRFMNTEAFF
>TRBJ2-3|TRBV7-2|many
CASSPWTSPSTDTQYF
>TRBJ2-7|TRBV6-6|few
CASSREGEQYF
>TRBJ1-1|TRBV2|.
CASSDGTGLNTEAFF
>TRBJ1-1|TRBV19|once
CASSTETGIGATDAFF
>TRBJ2-1|TRBV19|few
CASSRTSGRSNEQFF
>TRBJ2-7|TRBV7-8|many
CASSRPGQGGYEQYF
>TRBJ1-1|TRBV5-6|.
CASSVVREVGNTEAFF
>TRBJ2-7|TRBV7-6|.
CASSPTGTSGKSSYEKYF
>TRBJ2-3|TRBV11-2|few
CASSLGSGGPTDTQYF
>TRBJ2-7|TRBV11-1|.
CVSSRTGAYEQYF
>TRBJ2-2|TRBV29-1|few
CSSGQPTGELFF
>TRBJ2-7|TRBV7-2|many
CASSLGSHEQYF
>TRBJ1-5|TRBV20-1|.
CSASRTYSNQPQHF
>TRBJ2-5|TRBV18|.
CASSTQYF
>TRBJ2-1|TRBV7-4|.
CASTERTSGTYNEQFF
>TRBJ2-5|TRBV11-3|.
CASSSGGGDSETQYF
>TRBJ2-3|TRBV5-4|.
CASSLGLAGALGTDTQYF
>TRBJ2-7|TRBV7-8|many
CASSGPGGRVLEQYF
>TRBJ2-2|TRBV7-2|many
CASSRRDITSRTGELFF
>TRBJ1-2|TRBV6-2/TRBV6-3|few
CASTVGDYGYTF
>TRBJ1-1|TRBV7-6|.
CASSLVQEAFF
>TRBJ2-3|TRBV4-2|.
CASSQEEGTEGTDTQYF
>TRBJ2-3|TRBV6-1|few
CASGQPSTDTQYF
>TRBJ1-5|TRBV6-1|few
CASSESGRDQPQHF